This TCR beta chain was found in a study of T-cell memory formation after mild COVID-19. The overall study: TCR clusters largely stayed donor specific.

Points from the study as a whole: Some clones that responded were present in memory (sampled pre-infection), which suggests cross-reactive memory joined. CD4+ clones that contracted lay mainly in CM and EM; CD8+ ones lay in EMRA.

This clonotype was seen a few times. Its target is not known. TCRdb independently ran MiXCR on the 5' RACE reads; one entry per CDR3 protein. The table shows about 560,000 distinct CDR3 sequences, with roughly 17% occurring only once. The V end lost 2 bases, the J end lost 2 bases, and 9 bases lay between the germline ends. This CDR3 comprises 13 residues. Per germline, CDR1 GTSNPN and CDR2 SVGIG (reference sequence). This rearrangement joins TRBV30 to TRBJ2-5, with a weak D call TRBD1 (6 bases). Sequenced material: PBMCs or a T cell subset sorted from them (not recorded which). The clonotype comes from an adult woman who had mild COVID-19 (a few samples of this study predate the infection). Cell type and time point are not known. The CDR3 loop reads CAWSRTVQETQYF. DNA of the CDR3: TGTGCCTGGAGTAGGACAGTTCAAGAGACCCAGTACTTC.